The entry below gives a single T cell receptor (beta chain) sequence along with its context. The sample comes from a study of cytomegalovirus exposure and HLA in healthy donors. Using immunoSEQ multiplex PCR, the repertoire was profiled, and TCRdb retains in-frame clones only, with some absent. The data show roughly 170,000 clones, with roughly four fifths seen just once and approximately 2.9% held by the top ten. Material: PBMCs. The source is a woman aged 18 to 35 in good health and CMV-seropositive.

CDR3 residues: CASSFLGGEFHEQYF. In DNA form, the CDR3 reads TGTGCCAGCAGCTTTTTAGGGGGAGAATTCCATGAGCAGTACTTC. The chain is built from TRBV5-4 and TRBJ2-7, with D maybe TRBD1 (6 bases). V shed 2 bases and J shed 7 bases, with 19 bases lying between them. CDR1 and CDR2 (germline): SGHNT, YYREEE (reference sequence). The CDR3 has 15 residues.